The next 19 T cell receptor beta chains were all read from a single sample in a study of cytomegalovirus exposure and HLA in healthy donors. PCR was performed using 60 Vbeta and 13 Jbeta primers. Profiled with immunoSEQ multiplex PCR; TCRdb holds only in-frame clones, not every one. The repertoire holds 75,000 to 90,000 clones, with around 10% as singletons. The material sequenced was PBMCs. The receptors were gathered from a man aged 60 to 69 in good health and CMV-seropositive.

This clone was observed a handful of times. The V call is TRBV11-2, the J call TRBJ1-5, with 7 bases aligning to TRBD1. The CDR3 is made up of 15 amino acids. CDR1 and CDR2 (germline): SGHAT, FQNNGV. Losses at the gene ends were 0 bases for V and 3 bases for J; bases not matched to a gene: 2. The DNA of the CDR3 is TGTGCCAGCAGCTTAGACACAGGGGTCAATCAGCCCCAGCATTTT. It codes for CASSLDTGVNQPQHF.

This clone came up a few times. V gene TRBV7-9 combines with J gene TRBJ1-5; 7 bases fit TRBD1. The V and J ends lost 3 bases and 0 bases, in that order; junction bases with no gene match: 2. CDR1 is SEHNR, CDR2 FQNEAQ, per germline (reference sequence). The CDR3 spans 15 residues. CDR3 sequence: CASSFRQGSNQPQHF. In DNA, the CDR3 is TGTGCCAGCAGCTTCAGACAGGGTAGCAATCAGCCCCAGCATTTT.

The rearrangement uses TRBV4-1 and TRBJ1-2, with D possibly being TRBD1 (6 bases). Germline CDR1 MGHRA, CDR2 YSYEKL. This CDR3 region has 16 residues. Trimming took off 6 bases at V and 4 bases at J, with 21 bases between the two ends. The CDR3 sequence is CASRRGHAENFYGYTF. Written as DNA, the CDR3 is TGCGCCAGCAGACGGGGACACGCGGAAAATTTCTATGGCTACACCTTC.

This clone was detected only a few times. The chain joins TRBV28 to TRBJ2-5; 9 bases line up with TRBD2. The CDR3 is 15 amino acids. With V trimmed by 4 bases and J by 5 bases, 8 bases remained unmatched. CDR1 MDHEN and CDR2 SYDVKM come from the germline V gene. This CDR3 is CASSWLGGRGETQYF. CDR3 DNA sequence: TGTGCCAGCAGTTGGTTGGGCGGGAGGGGGGAGACCCAGTACTTC.

This clone was counted only a few times. This rearrangement joins TRBV5-1 to TRBJ2-3; TRBD2 agrees at 7 bases. CDR1 and CDR2 (germline): SGHRS, YFSETQ. V lost 0 bases and J lost 5; bases outside the gene matches: 3. The CDR3 is made up of 14 amino acids. This CDR3 is CASSLGEGGDTQYF. The CDR3 DNA follows: TGCGCCAGCAGCTTGGGGGAGGGCGGAGATACGCAGTATTTT.

This clone came up a few times. The J gene is TRBJ2-3, the V gene TRBV7-6, with TRBD2 matching over 9 bases. The CDR3 extends over 16 amino acids. Germline loops: CDR1 SGHVS, CDR2 FNYEAQ. J was trimmed by 4 bases and V by 5 bases; bases with no gene match: 10. This chain's CDR3 is CASSTPVAGVPDTQYF. As DNA, the CDR3 is TGTGCCAGCAGCACCCCCGTAGCGGGAGTTCCAGATACGCAGTATTTT.

The chain is built from TRBV30 and TRBJ2-1; 7 positions agree with TRBD2. Per germline, CDR1 GTSNPN and CDR2 SVGIG (reference sequence). V was pared by 2 bases and J by 4 bases, with 11 bases of the junction left unmatched. The CDR3 length is 16 residues. This CDR3 is CAWSSLSGLPYNEQFF. In DNA, the CDR3 is TGTGCCTGGAGTTCCCTCTCGGGACTACCTTACAATGAGCAGTTCTTC. The complete variable domain, with remaining parts taken from reference TRBV30 and TRBJ2-1, reads SQTIHQWPATLVQPVGSPLSLECTVEGTSNPNLYWYRQAAGRGLQLLFYSVGIGQISSEVPQNLSASRPQDRQFILSSKKLLLSDSGFYLCAWSSLSGLPYNEQFFGPGTRLTVL.

CDR3 nucleotide sequence: TGTGCCTGGAGTGGACAGGGGATAACCTACGAGCAGTACTTC. It specifies CAWSGQGITYEQYF. V is TRBV30 and J is TRBJ2-7, with 8 nucleotides matching TRBD1. CDR1 is GTSNPN and CDR2 is SVGIG in the germline V gene (reference sequence). The trim removed 1 base at V and 2 bases at J, leaving 4 bases unmatched. The CDR3 extends over 14 amino acids.

CDR3 DNA: TGTGCCTGGAGCCTGGGAGGTTACAATGAGCAGTTCTTC. As protein: CAWSLGGYNEQFF. The J gene is TRBJ2-1, the V gene TRBV30; D might be TRBD2 (6 bases). This CDR3 is built from 13 residues. Trimming cost V 3 bases and J 4 bases, with 10 bases left between them. Germline V gene data show CDR1 as GTSNPN and CDR2 as SVGIG (reference sequence).

J is TRBJ2-3 and V is TRBV4-1; maybe TRBD1 (5 bases). The V end was cut by 1 base, the J end by 8 bases, with 13 bases between. Germline V gene lookup returns CDR1 MGHRA and CDR2 YSYEKL. This CDR3 has 14 amino acids. For the CDR3, the DNA is TGCGCCAGCAGCCAAGGGAAAGGGGCAGGTACGCAGTATTTT. This encodes CASSQGKGAGTQYF.

This chain connects TRBV7-9 to TRBJ1-1, with 7 bases matching TRBD1. J gave up 1 base and V 5 bases, and 4 bases lay outside the gene matches. CDR1 and CDR2 from the germline V gene are SEHNR and FQNEAQ (reference sequence). The CDR3 is 14 residues long. The CDR3 DNA follows: TGTGCCAGCAGCCGGGGGACAGCGAACACTGAAGCTTTCTTT. This gives the protein CASSRGTANTEAFF. The variable domain in full, with the rest retrieved from reference TRBV7-9 and TRBJ1-1, is DTGVSQNPRHKITKRGQNVTFRCDPISEHNRLYWYRQTLGQGPEFLTYFQNEAQLEKSRLLSDRFSAERPKGSFSTLEIQRTEQGDSAMYLCASSRGTANTEAFFGQGTRLTVV.

V usage is TRBV19 and J usage is TRBJ1-4; a weak D match, TRBD1 (6 bases). This CDR3 region has 15 residues. Between the trimmed V and J ends, which lost 7 bases and 0 bases, there was a span of 12 bases. The germline CDR1 and CDR2 sequences are LNHDA and SQIVND (reference sequence). The CDR3 DNA reads TGTGCCAGTAAGTGGACAGATGCAACTAATGAAAAACTGTTTTTT. It translates to CASKWTDATNEKLFF. Based on the CDR3 plus reference TRBV19 and TRBJ1-4, the full variable domain is DGGITQSPKYLFRKEGQNVTLSCEQNLNHDAMYWYRQDPGQGLRLIYYSQIVNDFQKGDIAEGYSVSREKKESFPLTVTSAQKNPTAFYLCASKWTDATNEKLFFGSGTQLSVL.

The table lists this clone with a few counts. The chain employs TRBV7-2 and TRBJ2-7; possibly TRBD2 for D (6 bases). The CDR3 consists of 14 residues. CDR1 and CDR2 from the germline V gene are SGHTA and FQGNSA. The V gene lost 5 bases and the J gene lost 0 bases, with 11 bases spanning the gap. The CDR3 here is CASSQPGDSYEQYF. The CDR3 DNA reads as TGTGCCAGCAGCCAACCGGGAGACTCCTACGAGCAGTACTTC.

The CDR3 region is CASSTLAGGNEQFF. The DNA of the CDR3 is TGCGCCAGCAGCACCCTAGCGGGAGGCAATGAGCAGTTCTTC. The V and J genes are TRBV5-1 and TRBJ2-1; 11 nucleotides align to TRBD2. Trimming at V came to 4 bases and at J to 6 bases, leaving 3 bases not matched to a gene. Per germline, CDR1 SGHRS and CDR2 YFSETQ. The CDR3 is made up of 14 amino acids.

Points on this clone: At one end the junction does not follow the germline gene, possibly because of a read error. V usage is TRBV7-7 and J usage is TRBJ2-5, with D perhaps TRBD1 (5 bases). The CDR3 has 14 amino acids. Germline assignment: CDR1 SSHAT and CDR2 FNYEAQ (reference sequence). The CDR3 sequence: CASSLVGVQETQYF. Here the CDR3 DNA reads TGTGCTAGCAGCTTAGTAGGGGTTCAAGAGACCCAGTACTTC.

This clone turned up a few times. V gene TRBV5-6 combines with J gene TRBJ1-3; D possibly corresponds to TRBD1 (6 bases). The V and J ends lost 5 bases and 0 bases respectively, with 12 bases between them. This CDR3 is 15 amino acids long. CDR1 is SGHDT and CDR2 is YYEEEE in the germline V gene. The CDR3 reads CASSGTGFSGNTIYF. CDR3 nucleotide sequence: TGTGCCAGCAGTGGAACAGGGTTCTCTGGAAACACCATATATTTT.

This clone was counted only a few times. The J gene is TRBJ2-1, the V gene TRBV4-1; 9 bases match TRBD2. With V trimmed by 0 bases and J by 7 bases, 10 bases remained unmatched. CDR1 and CDR2 from the germline V gene are MGHRA and YSYEKL. This CDR3 comprises 17 residues. For the CDR3, the DNA is TGCGCCAGCAGCCAAGAGAGTGATAGCGGGAGTGTTAATGAGCAGTTCTTC. Protein: CASSQESDSGSVNEQFF.

This clone was observed a single time. The gene calls are TRBV30 and TRBJ2-1, with 13 bases lining up with TRBD2. The CDR3 spans 15 residues. CDR1 and CDR2 from the germline V gene are GTSNPN and SVGIG (reference sequence). Trimming at V came to 1 base and at J to 6 bases, leaving 3 bases not matched to a gene. The CDR3 DNA follows: TGTGCCTGGAGTGGACTAGCGGGAGGCAGCAATGAGCAGTTCTTC. This codes for CAWSGLAGGSNEQFF.

This clone was observed a few times. Compared with germline, one end of the junction differs, possibly owing to a read error. This rearrangement joins TRBV19 to TRBJ1-2; the D gene is possibly TRBD1 (5 bases). This CDR3 spans 14 amino acids. CDR1 is LNHDA and CDR2 is SQIVND in the germline V gene (reference sequence). The CDR3 region is CASSPPGLGYRYTF. Written as DNA, the CDR3 is TGTGCCAGTAGTCCCCCGGGACTGGGCTATCGCTACACCTTC.